A single sample is the source of the 22 T cell receptor beta chains below, sequenced in a study of blood T cell repertoires in COVID-19. Clones were read by immunoSEQ multiplex PCR, and TCRdb kept only the in-frame ones, dropping some. This sample has a few hundred thousand clones; 75% to 90% occur once, and the top ten carry around 7.9%. What was sequenced was PBMCs or T cells enriched from blood (not recorded which). The receptors were gathered from a woman aged 55 to 70 who had recovered from COVID-19.

The rearrangement links TRBV5-1 to TRBJ2-5, with 11 bases that match TRBD2. J lost 3 bases, V lost 3 bases, and 7 bases had no gene match. The CDR3 has 16 amino acids. Looked up from germline, CDR1 is SGHRS and CDR2 is YFSETQ. This chain's CDR3 is CASSSDVAGGKETQYF. The CDR3 DNA sequence: TGCGCCAGCAGCTCCGATGTAGCGGGGGGGAAAGAGACCCAGTACTTC. The full variable domain, in which reference TRBV5-1 and TRBJ2-5 provide the parts outside the CDR3, is KAGVTQTPRYLIKTRGQQVTLSCSPISGHRSVSWYQQTPGQGLQFLFEYFSETQRNKGNFPGRFSGRQFSNSRSEMNVSTLELGDSALYLCASSSDVAGGKETQYFGPGTRLLVL.

This clone came up once. The chain joins TRBV2 to TRBJ1-5; D gene uncertain. Deletions cut 7 bases from V and 0 bases from J, with 13 bases between. This CDR3 has 15 amino acids. The germline V gene has CDR1 SNHLY and CDR2 FYNNEI. As DNA, the CDR3 is TGTGCCAGCAATTCCGCACTAAATAGCAATCAGCCCCAGCATTTT. The encoded protein is CASNSALNSNQPQHF.

V gene TRBV5-1 combines with J gene TRBJ1-5, with 12 bases matching TRBD1. Trimming cost V 4 bases and J 7 bases; bases outside gene matches: 9. The CDR3 is made up of 16 amino acids. Germline assignment: CDR1 SGHRS and CDR2 YFSETQ. The CDR3, as DNA: TGCGCCAGCAGCCTCTTGGGGACAGGGGGCGGCCAGCCCCAGCATTTT. Translating gives CASSLLGTGGGQPQHF.

This clone was seen only once. The chain links TRBV3-1 (or the pseudogene TRBV3-2) to TRBJ1-3, with D unresolved. V lost 1 base and J lost 4, with 20 bases in between. The CDR3 covers 18 residues. Per the germline V gene, CDR1 is LGHDT and CDR2 is YNNKEL (reference sequence). CDR3 nucleotide sequence: TGTGCCAGCAGCCAAGCGGGGATGACGGCAGTTGCCGGAAACACCATATATTTT. This encodes CASSQAGMTAVAGNTIYF.

This clone was found a few times. This chain joins TRBV29-1 and TRBJ1-2; D ambiguous. The V gene lost 3 bases and the J gene lost 11 bases, with 16 bases spanning the gap. The CDR3 is 12 residues long. Germline V gene lookup returns CDR1 SQVTM and CDR2 ANQGSEA. As DNA, the CDR3 is TGCAGCGTTGAGGACTCACGCTCGGGGTACACCTTC. Amino acids: CSVEDSRSGYTF.

The chain has TRBV19 and TRBJ2-2, with D possibly matching TRBD1 (6 bases). V lost 6 bases and J lost 1, with 12 bases in between. The CDR3 is 15 amino acids. Germline CDR1 and CDR2: LNHDA and SQIVND (reference sequence). This CDR3 reads CASSRQVLNTGELFF. CDR3 nucleotides: TGTGCCAGTAGCCGACAGGTTTTGAACACCGGGGAGCTGTTTTTT. The full variable domain, its missing parts supplied by reference TRBV19 and TRBJ2-2, is DGGITQSPKYLFRKEGQNVTLSCEQNLNHDAMYWYRQDPGQGLRLIYYSQIVNDFQKGDIAEGYSVSREKKESFPLTVTSAQKNPTAFYLCASSRQVLNTGELFFGEGSRLTVL.

This chain connects TRBV4-1 to TRBJ1-3, with 8 bases fitting TRBD1. This CDR3 contains 16 residues. With 0 bases clipped from V and 3 bases from J, the junction kept 4 bases outside the gene matches. Germline CDR1 is MGHRA and CDR2 is YSYEKL. CDR3 coding DNA: TGCGCCAGCAGCCAAGAAGGCGGACAGGGTGGAAACACCATATATTTT. This codes for CASSQEGGQGGNTIYF.

This clone was counted a single time. The DNA of the CDR3 is TGTGCCGGCGCCGGCGGGGGGGCCAGAGATACGCAGTATTTT. Amino acids: CAGAGGGARDTQYF. This chain joins TRBV6-5 and TRBJ2-3, with 9 bases that match TRBD2. The CDR3 contains 14 residues. Trimming at V came to 11 bases and at J to 5 bases, leaving 11 bases not matched to a gene. The germline CDR1 and CDR2 sequences are MNHEY and SVGAGI.

J is TRBJ2-7 and V is TRBV12-3 or TRBV12-4; D possibly corresponds to TRBD1 (6 bases). The CDR3 runs to 13 residues. Trimming shortened V by 3 bases and J by 2 bases, and 8 bases separated the two germline ends. The CDR3 sequence is CASSFRGAYEQYV. CDR3 bases: TGTGCCAGCAGTTTCAGGGGAGCCTACGAGCAGTACGTC.

The chain combines TRBV19 with TRBJ1-2; 8 positions match TRBD1. The CDR3 is 14 residues long. CDR1 and CDR2 from the germline V gene are LNHDA and SQIVND (reference sequence). V shed 3 bases and J 4 bases; nucleotides not matched to a gene: 4. The CDR3 loop is CASSMDRAFYGYTF. CDR3 nucleotide sequence: TGTGCCAGTAGTATGGACAGGGCATTCTATGGCTACACCTTC.

The chain couples TRBV6-5 to TRBJ1-5; no reliable D call. CDR1 and CDR2 (germline): MNHEY, SVGAGI. V lost 6 bases to trimming and J lost 0 bases, with 12 bases between them. The CDR3 is 15 residues long. The CDR3, as DNA: TGTGCCAGCAGCCGGTCTTCCACTAGCAATCAGCCCCAGCATTTT. This encodes CASSRSSTSNQPQHF.

The rearrangement uses TRBV7-9 and TRBJ1-6; tentatively, D is TRBD1 (5 bases). V lost 0 bases, J lost 16 bases, and 16 bases lay in between. Per the germline V gene, CDR1 is SEHNR and CDR2 is FQNEAQ (reference sequence). CDR3 size: 14 residues. For the CDR3, the DNA is TGTGCCAGCAGCTTAGCCCTGACAGCCGGCGTACTCCACTTT. It translates to CASSLALTAGVLHF.

This clone was found a few times. The chain uses TRBV18 and TRBJ2-5, with 13 bases fitting TRBD2. Trimming cost V 6 bases and J 3 bases; bases outside gene matches: 4. The CDR3 loop spans 15 amino acids. CDR1 is KGHSH and CDR2 is LQKENI in the germline V gene. CDR3: CASSLTSGGKETQYF. The CDR3 coding sequence is TGTGCCAGCTCCCTGACTAGCGGGGGGAAAGAGACCCAGTACTTC.

There are a few counts of this clone. The CDR3 protein is CASSFGDTRDEQYF. In DNA form, the CDR3 reads TGTGCCAGCAGTTTCGGGGACACCCGAGACGAGCAGTACTTC. The chain recombines TRBV28 with TRBJ2-7; tentatively, D is TRBD1 (6 bases). CDR3 length: 14 amino acids. The V and J ends lost 3 bases and 5 bases respectively, with 14 bases between them. Germline CDR1 MDHEN, CDR2 SYDVKM. Together with reference TRBV28 and TRBJ2-7, the CDR3 gives the full variable domain: DVKVTQSSRYLVKRTGEKVFLECVQDMDHENMFWYRQDPGLGLRLIYFSYDVKMKEKGDIPEGYSVSREKKERFSLILESASTNQTSMYLCASSFGDTRDEQYFGPGTRLTVT.

The DNA of the CDR3 is TGTGCCAGTAGTACATACCGGGACAGGGTTTATCAGCCCCAGCATTTT. It is translated as CASSTYRDRVYQPQHF. The chain couples TRBV19 to TRBJ1-5, with 9 bases aligning to TRBD1. J gave up 5 bases and V 4 bases, and 9 bases lay outside the gene matches. Germline CDR1 is LNHDA and CDR2 is SQIVND (reference sequence). This CDR3 comprises 16 residues.

The chain combines TRBV6-5 with TRBJ2-7; maybe TRBD1 (6 bases). Germline V gene sequence: CDR1 MNHEY, CDR2 SVGAGI. CDR3 size: 13 residues. V lost 6 bases to trimming and J lost 3 bases, with 12 bases between them. Written as DNA, the CDR3 is TGTGCCAGCAGCCGGGACAACGACTACGAGCAGTACTTC. Translating it yields CASSRDNDYEQYF.

V and J are TRBV21-1 and TRBJ1-1. TRBV21-1 is tagged as a pseudogene. This CDR3 spans 14 amino acids. The DNA for the CDR3 is TGTGCCAGCAGAAGGAGGCAGGGAGGCACTGAAGCTTTCTTT. Its translation: CASRRRQGGTEAFF.

V is TRBV28 and J is TRBJ2-1, with 7 bases matching TRBD1. Germline lookup yields CDR1 MDHEN and CDR2 SYDVKM. The CDR3 has 13 amino acids. Unmatched junction bases numbered 4, after V lost 10 bases and J lost 1 base. CDR3 DNA sequence: TGTGCCATAGGGACAGCATCCTACAATGAGCAGTTCTTC. It encodes CAIGTASYNEQFF.

This clone was seen once. The chain has TRBV5-1 and TRBJ1-4; possible D gene TRBD1, 5 bases. Germline values: CDR1 SGHRS, CDR2 YFSETQ. The V end was cut by 2 bases, the J end by 5 bases, with 10 bases between. The CDR3 runs to 14 residues. The CDR3 here is CASSFDSTNEKLFF. The CDR3, as DNA: TGCGCCAGCAGCTTTGACAGTACCAATGAAAAACTGTTTTTT.

J is TRBJ2-7 and V is TRBV12-5; 7 bases match TRBD1. The trim removed 8 bases at V and 2 bases at J, leaving 3 bases unmatched. Germline CDR1 and CDR2: LGHNT and FRNRAP. CDR3 length: 12 residues. This CDR3 reads CASRQGPYEQYF. As DNA, the CDR3 is TGTGCTAGTAGACAGGGACCCTACGAGCAGTACTTC.

The gene calls are TRBV9 and TRBJ1-2; TRBD1 might be the D (6 bases). Trimming cost V 0 bases and J 0 bases, with 9 bases left between them. The length of the CDR3 is 15 residues. Germline V CDR1 and CDR2: SGDLS, YYNGEE. Here the CDR3 reads CASSVGTVTNYGYTF. The CDR3 nucleotides are TGTGCCAGCAGCGTAGGGACAGTGACTAACTATGGCTACACCTTC. Using reference TRBV9 and TRBJ1-2 for the parts outside the CDR3, the full variable domain is DSGVTQTPKHLITATGQRVTLRCSPRSGDLSVYWYQQSLDQGLQFLIQYYNGEERAKGNILERFSAQQFPDLHSELNLSSLELGDSALYFCASSVGTVTNYGYTFGSGTRLTVV.

The chain joins TRBV11-2 to TRBJ2-7; TRBD1 is a possible D gene (6 bases). The V gene lost 0 bases and the J gene lost 7 bases, with 13 bases spanning the gap. The CDR3 sequence is 14 residues long. Germline CDR1 reads SGHAT; CDR2 reads FQNNGV. The CDR3 DNA sequence: TGTGCCAGCAGCTTAGAACCACAGGGAATGGAGCAGTACTTC. This translates into CASSLEPQGMEQYF. The full variable domain, in which reference TRBV11-2 and TRBJ2-7 provide the parts outside the CDR3, is EAGVAQSPRYKIIEKRQSVAFWCNPISGHATLYWYQQILGQGPKLLIQFQNNGVVDDSQLPKDRFSAERLKGVDSTLKIQPAKLEDSAVYLCASSLEPQGMEQYFGPGTRLTVT.